This TCR beta chain was captured in a study of molecular identifiers for immune sequencing clone quantification. TCRdb re-analysed the PCR reads in MiXCR, keeping a single row per CDR3 protein. The table has hundreds of thousands of distinct CDR3 sequences, roughly a fifth seen once. General study results and limits: Naive cells had under 1% of molecules in clones above 20 RNA copies, effectors over 97%. Reports indicate spiked Jurkat TCR RNA from one cell could be found among around 970,000 naive cells. In cases of identical TCR molecules sharing a barcode, highly expanded clone sizes could be underestimated.

This clonotype has only a few counts. What it recognizes is unknown. The V end lost 0 bases, the J end lost 8 bases, and 13 bases lay between the germline ends. Germline loops: CDR1 LGHNA, CDR2 YSLEER. This CDR3 is 15 amino acids long. The chain employs TRBV4-3 and TRBJ2-2; tentatively, D is TRBD2 (5 bases). Specimen: naive CD8+ T cells from blood, with Jurkat cell RNA spiked in. Subset noted: FACS-sorted CD8+CD4-CCR7+CD45RA+ naive T cells. This receptor was taken from a human donor in good health. Some libraries in this study had Jurkat cell RNA spiked in. The DNA for the CDR3 is TGCGCCAGCAGCCAAGAAAGAGGGTTAGCTGGGGAGCTGTTTTTT. Encoded protein: CASSQERGLAGELFF.